The 6 T cell receptor beta chains below were found in one sample sequenced in a study of cytomegalovirus exposure and HLA in healthy donors (dated by TCRdb to 2015 to 2018). The method was the immunoSEQ multiplex PCR assay. For the multiplex PCR, a mixture combining 60 forward primers for TCR Vbeta segments and 13 reverse primers for TCR Jbeta segments was used. The immuneACCESS repertoire file appears here via TCRdb, limited to in-frame rearrangements. These files lack a portion of the clones; in checked studies, under half of the deficit traces to unresolved V genes, and the cause of the others is not known. This sample comprises some 110,000 clones, more than 60% of them detected only once. The top ten clones comprise roughly 8.6% of the sample. Source material: PBMCs. The receptors stem from a woman aged 40 to 50 in good health and CMV-seropositive.

The chain links TRBV6-1 to TRBJ2-3, with a weak D call TRBD1 (5 bases). V was trimmed by 6 bases and J by 4 bases, leaving 11 bases between them. Germline V gives CDR1 MNHNS, CDR2 SASEGT. CDR3 length: 13 residues. The CDR3 DNA is TGTGCCAGCAGCCTGAGACAGTCAGATACGCAGTATTTT. Amino acid sequence: CASSLRQSDTQYF.

V gene TRBV18 combines with J gene TRBJ2-7, with D perhaps TRBD2 (5 bases). CDR1 and CDR2 from the germline V gene are KGHSH and LQKENI. V shed 4 bases and J shed 7 bases, with 14 bases lying between them. The CDR3 runs to 13 residues. The CDR3 DNA is TGTGCCAGCTCACGGACGAGAGGGTGGGAGCAGTACTTC. This encodes CASSRTRGWEQYF.

The chain carries TRBV11-3 and TRBJ2-5, with D possibly being TRBD1 (6 bases). The V gene's germline CDR1 is SGHNT and CDR2 YENEEA. This CDR3 is built from 14 residues. The V end lost 1 base, the J end lost 1 base, and 7 bases lay between the germline ends. As DNA, the CDR3 is TGTGCCAGCAGCTTAGTCAGGGGCCAAGAGACCCAGTACTTC. Translation gives CASSLVRGQETQYF. Full variable domain (rest looked up from reference TRBV11-3 and TRBJ2-5): EAGVVQSPRYKIIEKKQPVAFWCNPISGHNTLYWYLQNLGQGPELLIRYENEEAVDDSQLPKDRFSAERLKGVDSTLKIQPAELGDSAVYLCASSLVRGQETQYFGPGTRLLVL.

This clone was counted only a few times. This rearrangement joins TRBV11-2 to TRBJ2-7, with unresolved D. Germline loops: CDR1 SGHAT, CDR2 FQNNGV. V dropped 1 base and J dropped 6 bases, with 10 bases sitting between them. This CDR3 has 13 amino acids. The CDR3 protein is CASSLGASFEQYF. The DNA of the CDR3 is TGTGCCAGCAGCTTAGGAGCGAGTTTCGAGCAGTACTTC.

This clone came up a few times. The chain links TRBV5-5 to TRBJ1-2, with 8 nucleotides matching TRBD1. In germline, CDR1 is SGHKS, CDR2 YYEKEE (reference sequence). The junction had 5 bases not matched to a gene; V was cut back by 4 bases and J by 6 bases. CDR3 length: 13 residues. CDR3 protein: CASSQDREDGYTF. The DNA of the CDR3 is TGTGCCAGCAGCCAGGACAGGGAGGATGGCTACACCTTC.

CDR3 region: CASSPESTYNYGYTF. The CDR3 DNA sequence: TGTGCCAGCAGCCCGGAGAGCACCTATAACTATGGCTACACCTTC. The chain links TRBV5-4 to TRBJ1-2; D not resolved. CDR3 size: 15 residues. V lost 4 bases and J 1 base, leaving 14 bases between the germline ends. Germline lookup yields CDR1 SGHNT and CDR2 YYREEE (reference sequence). Supplemented by reference TRBV5-4 and TRBJ1-2, the full variable domain reads ETGVTQSPTHLIKTRGQQVTLRCSSQSGHNTVSWYQQALGQGPQFIFQYYREEENGRGNFPPRFSGLQFPNYSSELNVNALELDDSALYLCASSPESTYNYGYTFGSGTRLTVV.